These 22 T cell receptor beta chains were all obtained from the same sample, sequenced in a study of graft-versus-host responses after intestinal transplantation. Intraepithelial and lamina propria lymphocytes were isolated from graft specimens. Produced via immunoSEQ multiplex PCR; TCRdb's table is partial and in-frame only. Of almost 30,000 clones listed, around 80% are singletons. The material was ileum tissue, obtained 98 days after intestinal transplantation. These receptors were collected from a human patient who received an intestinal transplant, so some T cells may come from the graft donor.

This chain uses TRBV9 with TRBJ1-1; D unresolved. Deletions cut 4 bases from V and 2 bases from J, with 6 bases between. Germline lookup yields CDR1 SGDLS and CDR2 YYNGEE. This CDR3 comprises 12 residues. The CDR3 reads CASSPGNTEAFF. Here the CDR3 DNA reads TGTGCCAGCAGCCCGGGAAACACTGAAGCTTTCTTT.

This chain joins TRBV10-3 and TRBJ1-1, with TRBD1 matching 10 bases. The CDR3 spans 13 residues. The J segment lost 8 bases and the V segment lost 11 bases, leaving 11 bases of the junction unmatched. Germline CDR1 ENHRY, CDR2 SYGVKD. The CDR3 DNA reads TGTGCCTTTCGGAGGGACAGGGGAGTAGAAGCTTTCTTT. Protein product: CAFRRDRGVEAFF.

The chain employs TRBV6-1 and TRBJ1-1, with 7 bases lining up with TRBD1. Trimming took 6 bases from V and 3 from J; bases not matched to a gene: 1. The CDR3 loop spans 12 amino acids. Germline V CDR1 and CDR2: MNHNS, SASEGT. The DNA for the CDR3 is TGTGCCAGCAGAACAGGGGACACTGAAGCTTTCTTT. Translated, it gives CASRTGDTEAFF.

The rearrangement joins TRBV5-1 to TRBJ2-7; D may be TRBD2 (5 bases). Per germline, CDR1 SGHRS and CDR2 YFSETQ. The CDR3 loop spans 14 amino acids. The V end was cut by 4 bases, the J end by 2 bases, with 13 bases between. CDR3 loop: CASSEDSRAYEQYF. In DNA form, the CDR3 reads TGCGCCAGCAGCGAGGACTCCCGAGCCTACGAGCAGTACTTC.

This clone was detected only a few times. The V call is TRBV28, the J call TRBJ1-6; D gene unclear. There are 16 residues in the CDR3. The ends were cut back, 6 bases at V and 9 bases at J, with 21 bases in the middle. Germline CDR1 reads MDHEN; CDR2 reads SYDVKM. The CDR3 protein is CASSPLGPDFISPLHF. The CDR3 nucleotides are TGTGCCAGCAGCCCCCTGGGCCCCGACTTTATTTCACCCCTCCACTTT.

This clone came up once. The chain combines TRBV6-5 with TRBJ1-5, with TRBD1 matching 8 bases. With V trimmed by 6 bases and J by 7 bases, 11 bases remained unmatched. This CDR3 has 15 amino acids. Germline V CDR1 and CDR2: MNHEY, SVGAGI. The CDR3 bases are TGTGCCAGCAGAGGACAGGGTATTGGCGACCAGCCCCAGCATTTT. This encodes CASRGQGIGDQPQHF.

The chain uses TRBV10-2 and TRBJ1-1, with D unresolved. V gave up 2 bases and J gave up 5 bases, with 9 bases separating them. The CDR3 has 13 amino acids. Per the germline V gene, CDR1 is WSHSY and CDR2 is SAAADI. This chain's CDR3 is CASSEGQWTEAFF. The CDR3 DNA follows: TGCGCCAGCAGTGAGGGTCAATGGACTGAAGCTTTCTTT.

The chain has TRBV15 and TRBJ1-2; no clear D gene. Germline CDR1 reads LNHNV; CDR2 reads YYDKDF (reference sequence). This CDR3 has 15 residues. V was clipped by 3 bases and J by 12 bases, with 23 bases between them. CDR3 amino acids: CATSSYPRSKYDDTF. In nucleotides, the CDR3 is TGTGCCACCAGCAGTTATCCTCGAAGCAAGTATGATGACACCTTC.

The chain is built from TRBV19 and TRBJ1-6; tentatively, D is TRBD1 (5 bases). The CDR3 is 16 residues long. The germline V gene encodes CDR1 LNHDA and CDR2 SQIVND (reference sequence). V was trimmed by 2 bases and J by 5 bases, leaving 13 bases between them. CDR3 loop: CASSILWGNDNSPLHF. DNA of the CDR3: TGTGCCAGTAGTATACTTTGGGGCAACGATAATTCACCCCTCCACTTT.

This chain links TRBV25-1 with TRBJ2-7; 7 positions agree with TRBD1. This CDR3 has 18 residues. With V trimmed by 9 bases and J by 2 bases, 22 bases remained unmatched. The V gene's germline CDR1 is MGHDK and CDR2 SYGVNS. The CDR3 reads CARVLAALFPGQTYEQYF. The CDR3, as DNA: TGTGCCAGAGTCCTGGCAGCCCTTTTCCCGGGACAGACCTACGAGCAGTACTTC.

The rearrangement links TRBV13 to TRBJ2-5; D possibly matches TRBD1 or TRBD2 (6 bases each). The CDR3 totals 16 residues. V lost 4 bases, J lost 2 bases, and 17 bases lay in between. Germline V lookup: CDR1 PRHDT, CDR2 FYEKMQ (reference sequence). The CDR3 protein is CASSYQLGGEQETQYF. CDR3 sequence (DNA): TGTGCCAGCAGCTACCAGTTGGGGGGCGAACAAGAGACCCAGTACTTC.

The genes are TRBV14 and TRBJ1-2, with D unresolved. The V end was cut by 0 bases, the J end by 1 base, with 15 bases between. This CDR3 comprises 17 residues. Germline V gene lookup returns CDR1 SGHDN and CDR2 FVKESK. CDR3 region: CASSQEPGMIYNYGYTF. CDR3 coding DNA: TGTGCCAGCAGCCAAGAACCCGGGATGATTTATAACTATGGCTACACCTTC. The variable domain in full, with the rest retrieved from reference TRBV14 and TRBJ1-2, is EAGVTQFPSHSVIEKGQTVTLRCDPISGHDNLYWYRRVMGKEIKFLLHFVKESKQDESGMPNNRFLAERTGGTYSTLKVQPAELEDSGVYFCASSQEPGMIYNYGYTFGSGTRLTVV.

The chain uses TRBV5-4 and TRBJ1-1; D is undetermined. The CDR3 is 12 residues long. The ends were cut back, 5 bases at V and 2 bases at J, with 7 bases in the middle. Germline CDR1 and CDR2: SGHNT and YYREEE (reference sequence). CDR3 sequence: CASSSGNTEAFF. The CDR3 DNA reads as TGTGCCAGCAGTTCGGGAAACACTGAAGCTTTCTTT.

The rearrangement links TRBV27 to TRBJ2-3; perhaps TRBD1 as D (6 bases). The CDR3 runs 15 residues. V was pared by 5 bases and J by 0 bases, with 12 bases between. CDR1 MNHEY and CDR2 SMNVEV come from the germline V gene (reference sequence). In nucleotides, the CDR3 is TGTGCCAGCAGTCCCGGGACAACCAGCACAGATACGCAGTATTTT. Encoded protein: CASSPGTTSTDTQYF.

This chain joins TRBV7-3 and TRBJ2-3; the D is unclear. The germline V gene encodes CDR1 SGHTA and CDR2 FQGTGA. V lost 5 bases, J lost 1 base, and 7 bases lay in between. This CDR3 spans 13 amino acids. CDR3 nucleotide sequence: TGTGCCAGCAGCCCTCCTGGCACAGATACGCAGTATTTT. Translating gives CASSPPGTDTQYF.

The CDR3 DNA reads TGTGCCAGCTCACCACCAGGGGCCCACCAAGAGACCCAGTACTTC. Its translation is CASSPPGAHQETQYF. The V call is TRBV18, the J call TRBJ2-5; the D gene is possibly TRBD1 (5 bases). In germline, CDR1 is KGHSH, CDR2 LQKENI. There are 15 residues in the CDR3. Trimming left V 0 bases short and J 0 bases short, with 8 bases between.

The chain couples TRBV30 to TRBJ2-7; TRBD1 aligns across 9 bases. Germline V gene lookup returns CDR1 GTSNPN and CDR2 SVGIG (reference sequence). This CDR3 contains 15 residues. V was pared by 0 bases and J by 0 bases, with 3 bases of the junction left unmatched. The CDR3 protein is CAWSVGTGSSYEQYF. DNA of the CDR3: TGTGCCTGGAGTGTGGGGACAGGGAGCTCCTACGAGCAGTACTTC.

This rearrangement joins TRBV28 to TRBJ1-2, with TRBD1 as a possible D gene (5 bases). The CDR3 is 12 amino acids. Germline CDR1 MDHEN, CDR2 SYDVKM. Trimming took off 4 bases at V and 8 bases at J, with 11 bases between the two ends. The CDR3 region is CASSSASGGYTF. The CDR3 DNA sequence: TGTGCCAGCAGTTCGGCCTCAGGGGGCTACACCTTC.

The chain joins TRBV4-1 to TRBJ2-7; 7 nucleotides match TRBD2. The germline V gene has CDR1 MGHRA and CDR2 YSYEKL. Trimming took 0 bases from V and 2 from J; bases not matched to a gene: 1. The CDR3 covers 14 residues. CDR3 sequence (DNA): TGCGCCAGCAGCCAAGATCGGGGGGCCTACGAGCAGTACTTC. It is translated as CASSQDRGAYEQYF.

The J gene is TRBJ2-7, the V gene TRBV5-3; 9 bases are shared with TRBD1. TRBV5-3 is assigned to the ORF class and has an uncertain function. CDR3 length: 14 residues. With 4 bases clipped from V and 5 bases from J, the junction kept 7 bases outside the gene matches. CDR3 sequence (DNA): TGTGCCAGAAGCACGGGACAGGGAGGCAACGAGCAGTACTTC. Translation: CARSTGQGGNEQYF.

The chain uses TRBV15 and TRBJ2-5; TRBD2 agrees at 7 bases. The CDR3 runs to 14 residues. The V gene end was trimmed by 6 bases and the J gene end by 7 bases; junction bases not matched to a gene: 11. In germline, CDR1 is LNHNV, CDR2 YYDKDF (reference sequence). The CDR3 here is CATRLTKRGGTQYF. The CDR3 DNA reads TGTGCCACCAGGTTAACAAAGCGGGGCGGGACCCAGTACTTC.

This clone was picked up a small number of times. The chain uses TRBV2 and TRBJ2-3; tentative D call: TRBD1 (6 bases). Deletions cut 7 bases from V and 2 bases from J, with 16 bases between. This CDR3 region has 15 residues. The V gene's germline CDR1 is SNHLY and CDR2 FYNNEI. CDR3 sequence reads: CASIKTGALTDTQYF. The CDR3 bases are TGTGCCAGCATTAAGACAGGAGCACTCACAGATACGCAGTATTTT.